The rows below give T cell receptor beta chains drawn from one sample of a study of chemoradiotherapy in HPV16-positive cancers. Assay: immunoSEQ multiplex PCR; the TCRdb copy retains only in-frame clones and omits some. The table records several thousand clones, around nine tenths of them present only once. The sample was blood, taken from a patient who underwent chemoradiotherapy. The receptors originated from a human donor with HPV-associated anogenital cancer. CDR3s include the opening cysteine and the closing phenylalanine or tryptophan. D genes are given only for firm matches. Only some rows state a clone size, as once, few, many or a class for expanded clones.

size: .
J: TRBJ1-4
D: .
V: TRBV2
DNA: TGTGCCAGCAGCCGCGGGGCCCTTAATGAAAAACTGTTTTTT
CDR3: CASSRGALNEKLFF

size: .
J: TRBJ2-4
D: .
V: TRBV15
DNA: TGTGCCACCAGCAGGGAGAGCTCGGGGGCCCAATTAAACATTCAGTACTTC
CDR3: CATSRESSGAQLNIQYF

size: .
J: TRBJ2-7
D: TRBD1
V: TRBV4-1
DNA: TGCGCCAGCAGCCGGGAACCGGGACAGGGGGCTTGGGAGCAGTACTTC
CDR3: CASSREPGQGAWEQYF

size: .
J: TRBJ1-2
D: .
V: TRBV4-2
DNA: TGTGCCAGCAGCCAAGATAGGCAGGGGAACTATGGCTACACCTTC
CDR3: CASSQDRQGNYGYTF

size: .
J: TRBJ2-2
D: .
V: TRBV30
DNA: TGTGCCTGGACCGGGACGGCGTTCGGGGAGCTGTTTTTT
CDR3: CAWTGTAFGELFF

size: .
J: TRBJ2-1
D: .
V: TRBV2
DNA: TGTGCCAGCATCCCAGGTGAATTATACAATGAGCAGTTCTTC
CDR3: CASIPGELYNEQFF

size: .
J: TRBJ2-3
D: TRBD2
V: TRBV4-3
DNA: TGCGCCAGCAGCCAAGATTTGACTAGCTATACGCAGTATTTT
CDR3: CASSQDLTSYTQYF

size: .
J: TRBJ1-3
D: .
V: TRBV30
DNA: TGTGCCTGGAGTGTACACACAGCTGGAAACACCATATATTTT
CDR3: CAWSVHTAGNTIYF

size: once
J: TRBJ1-2
D: .
V: TRBV2
DNA: TGTGCCAGCATCCCAAGTAATAACGCGGGGGTTTATGGCTACACCTTC
CDR3: CASIPSNNAGVYGYTF

size: .
J: TRBJ1-4
D: .
V: TRBV19
DNA: TGTGCCAGTAGTATTGGACTCCGGGCCCGCAAACACATACTAGAACCTGAAAAACTGTTTTTT
CDR3: CASSIGLRARKHILEPEKLFF

size: .
J: TRBJ1-5
D: TRBD1
V: TRBV27
DNA: TGTGCCAGCAGCCCAACCGCCGGGACAGAAATTCAGCCCCAGCATTTT
CDR3: CASSPTAGTEIQPQHF

size: .
J: TRBJ2-1
D: TRBD2
V: TRBV5-4
DNA: TGTGCCAGCAGCTTGGGGTCTGGCGGGGGGGCCTATCATGAGCAGTTCTTC
CDR3: CASSLGSGGGAYHEQFF

size: .
J: TRBJ2-7
D: TRBD2
V: TRBV6-1
DNA: TGTGCCAGCAGTGAAAGGACTAGCGGGGGCTACGAGCAGTACTTC
CDR3: CASSERTSGGYEQYF

size: once
J: TRBJ2-2
D: TRBD1
V: TRBV6-5
DNA: TGTGCCAGCAGTTACGGGACAGCAAACACCGGGGAGCTGTTTTTT
CDR3: CASSYGTANTGELFF

size: .
J: TRBJ2-4
D: .
V: TRBV11-2
DNA: TGTGCCAGCAGCTTAAACCAGGGGCCAAACATTCAGTACTTC
CDR3: CASSLNQGPNIQYF

size: large
J: TRBJ1-4
D: .
V: TRBV4-3
DNA: TGCGCCAGCAGCCAAGATCAGGCGGCTAATGAAAAACTGTTTTTT
CDR3: CASSQDQAANEKLFF

size: .
J: TRBJ1-2
D: .
V: TRBV7-2
DNA: TGTGCCAGCAGCTTGGGTAGGGGACGTGGCTACACCTTC
CDR3: CASSLGRGRGYTF

size: .
J: TRBJ1-4
D: .
V: TRBV11-2
DNA: TGTGCCAGCAGCTTAGAGTTTGGGGGTACTAATGAAAAACTGTTTTTT
CDR3: CASSLEFGGTNEKLFF

size: .
J: TRBJ2-1
D: .
V: TRBV27
DNA: TGTGCCAGCAGTTTCGCGGATGAGCAGTTCTTC
CDR3: CASSFADEQFF

size: .
J: TRBJ1-2
D: .
V: TRBV19
DNA: TGTGCCAGTATGGGGGACCGCTCCTTCTATGGCTACACCTTC
CDR3: CASMGDRSFYGYTF

size: .
J: TRBJ1-4
D: .
V: TRBV5-1
DNA: TGCGCCAGCAGCGCGGGACAAGAAAAACTGTTTTTT
CDR3: CASSAGQEKLFF

size: .
J: TRBJ2-3
D: TRBD2
V: TRBV27
DNA: TGTGCCAGCAGTCCTTACTCGGCGCGGGGGGGCCGGGGTACGCAGTATTTT
CDR3: CASSPYSARGGRGTQYF

size: few
J: TRBJ2-7
D: .
V: TRBV2
DNA: TGTGCCAGTGCGGGACAGACATCCTACGAGCAGTACTTC
CDR3: CASAGQTSYEQYF

size: .
J: TRBJ1-1
D: .
V: TRBV5-1
DNA: TGCGCCAGCAGCTTGGAGCAGGGGCGCAAATCTCTGAACACTGAAGCTTTCTTT
CDR3: CASSLEQGRKSLNTEAFF

size: .
J: TRBJ1-1
D: .
V: TRBV2
DNA: TGTGCCAGCAGGGCAAGGGGAGGGAGTGGCACTGAAGCTTTCTTT
CDR3: CASRARGGSGTEAFF

size: .
J: TRBJ1-1
D: TRBD1
V: TRBV11-2
DNA: TGTGCCAGCAGCGTAGGACAGGGGGCGCGGGCTGAAGCTTTCTTT
CDR3: CASSVGQGARAEAFF

size: .
J: TRBJ1-6
D: TRBD1
V: TRBV4-2
DNA: TGTGCCAGCAGCCAAGCGGACAGGGATAATTCACCCCTCCACTTT
CDR3: CASSQADRDNSPLHF

size: .
J: TRBJ2-1
D: .
V: TRBV7-9
DNA: TGTGCCAGCAGCTTAGGAGCCTACAATGAGCAGTTCTTC
CDR3: CASSLGAYNEQFF

size: .
J: TRBJ2-3
D: TRBD2
V: TRBV29-1
DNA: TGCAGCGTTCCTAGAGCGGGGAGCACAGATACGCAGTATTTT
CDR3: CSVPRAGSTDTQYF

size: .
J: TRBJ2-5
D: .
V: TRBV5-1
DNA: TGCGCCAGCAGCTTGGACAGCACTGGTGCTCAAGAGACCCAGTACTTC
CDR3: CASSLDSTGAQETQYF

size: once
J: TRBJ2-3
D: .
V: TRBV9
DNA: TGTGCCAGCAGCGTAGGTGTGGGAGATGGCACAGATACGCAGTATTTT
CDR3: CASSVGVGDGTDTQYF

size: .
J: TRBJ2-1
D: .
V: TRBV29-1
DNA: TGCAGCGTTCCGACCCCTTACAATGAGCAGTTCTTC
CDR3: CSVPTPYNEQFF

size: .
J: TRBJ1-4
D: TRBD1
V: TRBV13
DNA: TGTGCCAGCAGCTTAACCGGGACAGGGGAGGAAAAACTGTTTTTT
CDR3: CASSLTGTGEEKLFF

size: .
J: TRBJ2-1
D: .
V: TRBV29-1
DNA: TGCAGCGCCGGACGGGCGAGCTCCTACAATGAGCAGTTCTTC
CDR3: CSAGRASSYNEQFF

size: few
J: TRBJ2-5
D: TRBD1
V: TRBV5-1
DNA: TGCGCCAGCAGCACAGAATCGACAGGGGCACAAGAGACCCAGTACTTC
CDR3: CASSTESTGAQETQYF

size: .
J: TRBJ1-2
D: .
V: TRBV7-8
DNA: TGTGCCAGCAGCCTAGACAGCCTCTATGGCTACACCTTC
CDR3: CASSLDSLYGYTF

size: once
J: TRBJ1-3
D: .
V: TRBV5-1
DNA: TGCGCCAGCAGTTTGACGGCAAACTCTGGAAACACCATATATTTT
CDR3: CASSLTANSGNTIYF

size: once
J: TRBJ2-1
D: .
V: TRBV14
DNA: TGTGCCAGCAGCCCAGCCGGTTACAATGAGCAGTTCTTC
CDR3: CASSPAGYNEQFF

size: .
J: TRBJ2-3
D: .
V: TRBV13
DNA: TGTGCCAGCAGCTTACGGGCTGGGAGCACAGATACGCAGTATTTT
CDR3: CASSLRAGSTDTQYF

size: .
J: TRBJ1-6
D: .
V: TRBV6-5
DNA: TGTGCCAGCAGTTACTCGGGGGCCGATAATTCACCCCTCCACTTT
CDR3: CASSYSGADNSPLHF

size: .
J: TRBJ2-5
D: TRBD2
V: TRBV6-1
DNA: TGTGCCAGCAGTGTTAGCGGGGGGAAACAAGAGACCCAGTACTTC
CDR3: CASSVSGGKQETQYF

size: few
J: TRBJ1-2
D: .
V: TRBV5-4
DNA: TGTGCCAGCAGCCCCTTAGACAGAGGACAGGGCTACACCTTC
CDR3: CASSPLDRGQGYTF

size: .
J: TRBJ1-4
D: .
V: TRBV5-5
DNA: TGTGCCAGCAGCTTGAGATCTGAAAAACTGTTTTTT
CDR3: CASSLRSEKLFF

size: .
J: TRBJ2-1
D: .
V: TRBV10-3
DNA: TGTGCCATATCAGGGGAGTCCAATGAGCAGTTCTTC
CDR3: CAISGESNEQFF

size: .
J: TRBJ1-2
D: TRBD1
V: TRBV6-1
DNA: TGTGCCAGCAGCCCACAGGGGACCAATGGCTACACCTTC
CDR3: CASSPQGTNGYTF

size: .
J: TRBJ1-1
D: .
V: TRBV27
DNA: TGTGCCAGCAGTTTAGGGGGGCGCACTGAAGCTTTCTTT
CDR3: CASSLGGRTEAFF

size: .
J: TRBJ1-1
D: TRBD1
V: TRBV2
DNA: TGTGCCAGCAGTCGAATGACAGGGTACACTGAAGCTTTCTTT
CDR3: CASSRMTGYTEAFF